This T cell receptor beta chain emerged from a study of T cell changes during pregnancy in multiple sclerosis. V trimming: 4 bases; J trimming: 2 bases; junction bases outside the gene matches: 6. Germline-derived CDR1 and CDR2 are LNHDA and SQIVND (reference sequence). The CDR3 sequence is 15 residues long. Some clones are missing from TCRdb's copy, which holds only in-frame ones; the method was immunoSEQ multiplex PCR. The sample records about 66,000 clones, 90% to 95% being singletons. The J gene is TRBJ2-7, the V gene TRBV19; TRBD1 agrees at 9 bases. Sample: CD8+ T cells from peripheral blood mononuclear cells, taken before pregnancy. The clonotype comes from a female donor with multiple sclerosis, enrolled in a pregnancy study. CDR3 in DNA: TGTGCCAGTAGTAGGGGACAGGGTGGAGCCTACGAGCAGTACTTC. This translates into CASSRGQGGAYEQYF.